Below, 20 T cell receptor beta chains from the same sample are listed, as sequenced in a study of tumor-infiltrating lymphocytes in primary liver carcinoma (dated by TCRdb to 2016 to 2017). Data came from an Illumina HiSeq 2500. A constant-region primer and ProtoScript II reverse transcriptase were used to reverse-transcribe TCRbeta-specific cDNA from roughly 480 ng total RNA. Construction of the TCRbeta libraries relied on three nested rounds of multiplex PCR, following a slightly modified ARM-PCR procedure. Multiplex TRBV1-TRBV30 forward primers and a Cbeta reverse primer were used in the first two PCR rounds, each of which was run for around 9 cycles. Using fastp trimming at Q25 and MiXCR clonotype assembly, TCRdb reanalyzed the public sequencing data and kept in-frame beta chains. Every entry covers one CDR3 protein and lists the most common genes and DNA from its rows. Here the sample has over 40,000 distinct CDR3 sequences; approximately 80% occur a single time. Of the sample, around a quarter falls within the top ten clones.

Without any cell sorting, total RNA and DNA were co-extracted from about 20-30 mg of bulk tissue using the AllPrep DNA/RNA mini kit. Sequenced: liver tumor tissue from sampling region 5. In light of the paper, this sample's cell subset or site label describes: tumor region T5, tumor centre. The receptors were gathered from a man between 35 and 55 years old with primary liver carcinoma and hepatitis B virus infection.

This clonotype showed up just a few times. The genes are TRBV7-3 and TRBJ2-6; TRBD2 matches at 7 bases. Trimming at V came to 0 bases and at J to 0 bases, leaving 8 bases not matched to a gene. The germline CDR1 and CDR2 sequences are SGHTA and FQGTGA. CDR3 size: 19 residues. Here the CDR3 reads CASSLTSGAPFSGANVLTF. DNA for the CDR3: TGTGCCAGCAGCTTAACGAGCGGGGCCCCCTTCTCTGGGGCCAACGTCCTGACTTTC. The complete variable domain, with remaining parts taken from reference TRBV7-3 and TRBJ2-6, reads GAGVSQTPSNKVTEKGKYVELRCDPISGHTALYWYRQSLGQGPEFLIYFQGTGAADDSGLPNDRFFAVRPEGSVSTLKIQRTERGDSAVYLCASSLTSGAPFSGANVLTFGAGSRLTVL.

Details on this clonotype: Because it lacks the conserved phenylalanine or tryptophan at the end, this CDR3 is likely a read error. The chain uses TRBV11-3 and TRBJ2-3, with 10 bases lining up with TRBD2. CDR3 size: 15 residues. Germline V gives CDR1 SGHNT, CDR2 YENEEA. The CDR3 sequence: CVSSFSGRRTDSQYL. For the CDR3, the DNA is TGTGTCAGCAGCTTTAGCGGGAGGCGGACAGATTCGCAGTATTTA.

Points on this clonotype: The CDR3 ends on some other residue instead of the conserved phenylalanine or tryptophan, so this is likely a read error. The DNA is left out, because the CDR3 cannot be placed on it with certainty; the CDR3 is given as TCRdb lists it. The genes are TRBV29-1 and TRBJ2-7; the table's D call of TRBD1 was not tested on the DNA. Both ends counted, the CDR3 spans 16 residues. Germline assignment: CDR1 SQVTM and CDR2 ANQGSEA. The CDR3 loop reads CSPMTSGTGTPYEQHL.

This clonotype occurred a few times. The rearrangement joins TRBV13 to TRBJ1-1, with a tentative D call TRBD1 (6 bases). The germline V gene encodes CDR1 PRHDT and CDR2 FYEKMQ (reference sequence). The CDR3 is made up of 12 amino acids. V lost 7 bases, J lost 14 bases, and 20 bases lay in between. Written as DNA, the CDR3 is TGTGCCAGCAACACCAGGGGTGGTGGAGCCTTCTTT. Its protein product is CASNTRGGGAFF.

On this clonotype: At one boundary the junction diverges from the germline segment, which might be a read error. The chain carries TRBV11-1 and TRBJ2-7; either TRBD1 or TRBD2 may fit D (6 bases each). CDR1 is SGHAT and CDR2 is FQDESV in the germline V gene (reference sequence). The CDR3 spans 13 residues. DNA of the CDR3: TGTGCCAACAGGGAGGACAGTGGGGACGACCAGTACTTC. This encodes CANREDSGDDQYF.

V gene TRBV5-1 combines with J gene TRBJ1-5, with a weak D call TRBD1 (5 bases). This CDR3 is built from 15 residues. Germline V gene lookup returns CDR1 SGHRS and CDR2 YFSETQ. Deletions cut 0 bases from V and 11 bases from J, with 18 bases between. In DNA form, the CDR3 reads TGCGCCAGCAGCTTGGGGGGGACTAGCAATCATTCCCAGCATTTT. Translated, it gives CASSLGGTSNHSQHF.

About this clonotype itself: The junction departs from germline at one end; a sequencing error may be responsible. The rearrangement joins TRBV6-1 to TRBJ2-7; TRBD1 agrees at 9 bases. From germline, CDR1 is MNHNS and CDR2 SASEGT. This CDR3 region has 16 residues. CDR3 region: CVSIPRSGQGSYEQYF. CDR3 DNA: TGTGTCAGCATCCCACGGTCGGGACAGGGCTCCTACGAGCAGTACTTC.

In the case of this clonotype: No conserved phenylalanine or tryptophan is present at the end of the CDR3, so a read error is the likely explanation. The genes are TRBV7-8 and TRBJ2-7; TRBD1 agrees at 10 bases. J was trimmed by 7 bases and V by 4 bases; bases with no gene match: 13. The CDR3 loop spans 16 amino acids. Germline CDR1 is SGHVS and CDR2 is FQNEAQ. CDR3 region: CASSSASTGGIKEQYL. For the CDR3, the DNA is TGTGCCAGCAGCTCCGCCTCGACAGGGGGCATCAAGGAGCAGTACCTC.

Points on this clonotype: An end of the junction does not agree with germline; a read error may underlie this. V usage is TRBV4-3 and J usage is TRBJ1-5; TRBD1 is a possible D gene (5 bases). Germline V lookup: CDR1 LGHNA, CDR2 YSLEER. The CDR3 has 13 residues. The CDR3 spells CACSQSREQPQHF. The DNA of the CDR3 is TGCGCCTGCAGCCAGTCCAGGGAACAACCCCAGCATTTT.

The chain uses TRBV11-2 and TRBJ1-5; weak D call: TRBD1 (6 bases). CDR1 is SGHAT and CDR2 is FQNNGV in the germline V gene. CDR3 length: 17 residues. Trimming shortened V by 1 base and J by 15 bases, and 28 bases separated the two germline ends. DNA of the CDR3: TGTGCCAGCAGCTTAGTAGGGGTAACAGGGAGCAATCAGCACGGGCATTTT. Translating gives CASSLVGVTGSNQHGHF.

This clonotype counts as medium-sized. The rearrangement links TRBV7-9 to TRBJ2-3, with 8 bases lining up with TRBD1. Germline assignment: CDR1 SEHNR and CDR2 FQNEAQ (reference sequence). Trimming cost V 4 bases and J 4 bases; bases outside gene matches: 7. The CDR3 consists of 15 residues. The CDR3 reads CASSSDRDGADTQYF. In nucleotides, the CDR3 is TGTGCCAGCAGCTCGGACAGGGACGGGGCAGATACGCAGTATTTT.

In regard to this clonotype: A clone one base away is much larger, so this may be a read error. Lacking the conserved final phenylalanine or tryptophan, this CDR3 likely reflects a read error. The chain combines TRBV19 with TRBJ2-2; D might be TRBD1 (6 bases). Germline-derived CDR1 and CDR2 are LNHDA and SQIVND (reference sequence). Trimming took off 5 bases at V and 4 bases at J, with 14 bases between the two ends. This CDR3 is 15 amino acids long. CDR3 residues: CASSPQGLGTGELFL. The DNA of the CDR3 is TGTGCCAGTAGTCCGCAGGGGCTGGGCACCGGGGAGCTGTTTTTA.

As for this clonotype: Sequence at one end of the junction differs from germline and may be a read error. DNA for the CDR3: TGTGCCACCAAGGTGGCGGGAGCGGCCACCGGGGAGCTGTGTTTT. Translation gives CATKVAGAATGELCF. The chain uses TRBV24-1 and TRBJ2-2, with TRBD2 identical over 7 bases. This CDR3 has 15 amino acids. CDR1 KGHDR and CDR2 SFDVKD come from the germline V gene.

The V call is TRBV5-4, the J call TRBJ2-5, with D possibly called TRBD1 or TRBD2 (5 bases each). The CDR3 spans 15 residues. Germline CDR1 reads SGHNT; CDR2 reads YYREEE (reference sequence). CDR3 loop: CISSSNGDGQETQYF. CDR3 in DNA: TGTATCAGCAGCTCGAACGGGGACGGCCAAGAGACCCAGTACTTC. Combining the CDR3 with reference TRBV5-4 and TRBJ2-5 gives the whole variable domain ETGVTQSPTHLIKTRGQQVTLRCSSQSGHNTVSWYQQALGQGPQFIFQYYREEENGRGNFPPRFSGLQFPNYSSELNVNALELDDSALYLCISSSNGDGQETQYFGPGTRLLVL.

This chain joins TRBV29-1 and TRBJ2-7; perhaps TRBD2 as D (6 bases). This CDR3 is 12 amino acids long. Trimming left V 3 bases short and J 8 bases short, with 14 bases between. Looked up from germline, CDR1 is SQVTM and CDR2 is ANQGSEA. CDR3 in amino acids: CSVEGGVSKQYF. Written as DNA, the CDR3 is TGCAGCGTTGAGGGAGGTGTTAGCAAGCAGTACTTC.

Concerning this clonotype: An end of the junction differs from the germline gene, which may be a read error. The chain recombines TRBV6-2 or TRBV6-3 with TRBJ2-7, with TRBD2 matching 8 bases. This CDR3 is built from 14 residues. Germline V lookup: CDR1 MNHEY, CDR2 SVGEGT. CDR3 sequence: CASSYLTSAYEQYF. CDR3 in DNA: TGTGCCAGCAGTTACTTGACTAGCGCCTACGAGCAGTATTTC.

As for this clonotype: One junction end does not reproduce the germline sequence, and a read error may be involved. The rearrangement uses TRBV6-5 and TRBJ2-1, with unresolved D. Germline CDR1 MNHEY, CDR2 SVGAGI. The length of the CDR3 is 13 residues. The CDR3 coding sequence is TGTGCCAGCAATTGCGCCGTATTAAATGACCAGTTCTTC. Translated, it gives CASNCAVLNDQFF.

As concerns this clonotype: This may arise from a read error, as a much more abundant clone is one base away. The chain combines TRBV5-1 with TRBJ2-5, with TRBD1 as a possible D gene (6 bases). Germline CDR1 reads SGHRS; CDR2 reads YFSETQ. This CDR3 spans 14 amino acids. CDR3 sequence (DNA): TGCGCCAGCGGCTTGGCAGGGGCCCAAGAGACCCAGTACTTC. Protein sequence: CASGLAGAQETQYF.

The V call is TRBV14, the J call TRBJ1-6; no clear D. Looked up from germline, CDR1 is SGHDN and CDR2 is FVKESK. Trimming left V 0 bases short and J 6 bases short, with 9 bases between. CDR3 length: 15 amino acids. As DNA, the CDR3 is TGTGCCAGCAGCCAAGAGACACTCGCTAATTCACCCCTCCACTTT. Protein sequence: CASSQETLANSPLHF.

Regarding this clonotype: Its ends do not fully match the called genes, so a read error is possible. The rearrangement uses TRBV6-1 and TRBJ2-7, with 7 bases aligning to TRBD2. The CDR3 sequence is 13 residues long. The V gene's germline CDR1 is MNHNS and CDR2 SASEGT. This CDR3 reads CGSNEARLAVQYF. CDR3 nucleotides: TGTGGCAGCAATGAAGCGCGGCTAGCGGTCCAGTACTTC.